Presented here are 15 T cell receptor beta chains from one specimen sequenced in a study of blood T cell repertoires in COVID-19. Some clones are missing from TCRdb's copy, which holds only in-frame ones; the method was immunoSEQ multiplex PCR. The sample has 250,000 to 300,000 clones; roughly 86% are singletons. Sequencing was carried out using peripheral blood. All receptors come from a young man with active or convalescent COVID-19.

CDR3: CASSPGLAGDEQFF. The CDR3 nucleotides read TGTGCCAGCAGTCCGGGACTAGCGGGAGACGAGCAGTTCTTC. The rearrangement uses TRBV11-3 and TRBJ2-1, with 14 bases that match TRBD2. Unmatched junction bases numbered 5, after V lost 6 bases and J lost 10 bases. This CDR3 has 14 residues. Germline CDR1 and CDR2: SGHNT and YENEEA.

CDR3 residues: CASLSAGVFDEQYF. CDR3 nucleotide sequence: TGTGCCAGCCTGTCGGCGGGAGTATTCGACGAGCAGTACTTC. V gene TRBV6-6 combines with J gene TRBJ2-7; 7 bases align to TRBD2. Germline CDR1 is MNHNY and CDR2 is SVGAGI (reference sequence). This CDR3 spans 14 amino acids. The ends lost 8 bases at V and 5 bases at J; junction bases unmatched: 12.

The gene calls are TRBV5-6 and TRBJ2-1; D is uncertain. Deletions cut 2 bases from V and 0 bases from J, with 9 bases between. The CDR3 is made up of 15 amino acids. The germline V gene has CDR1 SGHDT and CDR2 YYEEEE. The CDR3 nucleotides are TGTGCCAGCAGCTTAAAGCTTAGCTCCTACAATGAGCAGTTCTTC. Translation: CASSLKLSSYNEQFF.

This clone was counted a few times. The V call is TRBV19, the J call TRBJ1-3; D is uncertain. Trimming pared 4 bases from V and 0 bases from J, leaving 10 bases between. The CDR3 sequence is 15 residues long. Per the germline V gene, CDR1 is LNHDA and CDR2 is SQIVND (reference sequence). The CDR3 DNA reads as TGTGCCAGTAGTACCACAGCACTCTCTGGAAACACCATATATTTT. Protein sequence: CASSTTALSGNTIYF. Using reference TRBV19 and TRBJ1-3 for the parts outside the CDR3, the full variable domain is DGGITQSPKYLFRKEGQNVTLSCEQNLNHDAMYWYRQDPGQGLRLIYYSQIVNDFQKGDIAEGYSVSREKKESFPLTVTSAQKNPTAFYLCASSTTALSGNTIYFGEGSWLTVV.

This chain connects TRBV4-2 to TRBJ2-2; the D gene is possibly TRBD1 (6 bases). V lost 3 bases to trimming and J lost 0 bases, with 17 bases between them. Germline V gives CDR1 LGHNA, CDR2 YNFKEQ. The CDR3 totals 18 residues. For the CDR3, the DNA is TGTGCCAGCAGCCAGGAAGGGTTCGGACAGTCGAACACCGGGGAGCTGTTTTTT. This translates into CASSQEGFGQSNTGELFF.

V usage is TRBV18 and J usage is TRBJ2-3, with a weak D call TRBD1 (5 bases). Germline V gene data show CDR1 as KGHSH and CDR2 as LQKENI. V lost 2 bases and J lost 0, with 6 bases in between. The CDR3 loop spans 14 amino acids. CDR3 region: CASSPDSSTDTQYF. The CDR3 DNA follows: TGTGCCAGCTCACCAGACAGCAGCACAGATACGCAGTATTTT.

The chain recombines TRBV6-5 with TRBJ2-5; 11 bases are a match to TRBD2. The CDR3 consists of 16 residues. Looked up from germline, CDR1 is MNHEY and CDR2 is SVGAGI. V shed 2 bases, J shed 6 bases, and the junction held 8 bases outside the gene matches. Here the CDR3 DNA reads TGTGCCAGCAGTTACCGGGGACTAGCGGACTCGCAGACCCAGTACTTC. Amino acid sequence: CASSYRGLADSQTQYF.

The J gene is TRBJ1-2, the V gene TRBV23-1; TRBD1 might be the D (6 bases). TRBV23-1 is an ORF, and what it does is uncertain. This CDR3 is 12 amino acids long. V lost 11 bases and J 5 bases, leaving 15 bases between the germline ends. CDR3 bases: TGCGCCCCTTGGGGGAGGGGGTATGGCTACACCTTC. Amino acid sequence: CAPWGRGYGYTF.

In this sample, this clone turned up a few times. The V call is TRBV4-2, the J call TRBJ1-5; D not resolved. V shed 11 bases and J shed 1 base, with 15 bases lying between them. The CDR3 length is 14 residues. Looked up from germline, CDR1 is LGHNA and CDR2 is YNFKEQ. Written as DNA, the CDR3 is TGTGCCTCCGGGGAGGAGCGGAGCAATCAGCCCCAGCATTTT. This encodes CASGEERSNQPQHF.

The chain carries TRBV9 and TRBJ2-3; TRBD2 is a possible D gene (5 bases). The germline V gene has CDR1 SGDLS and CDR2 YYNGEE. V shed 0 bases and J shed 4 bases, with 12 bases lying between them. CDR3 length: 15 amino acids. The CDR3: CASSVGTASPDTQYF. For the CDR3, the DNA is TGTGCCAGCAGCGTAGGGACTGCCTCTCCAGATACGCAGTATTTT.

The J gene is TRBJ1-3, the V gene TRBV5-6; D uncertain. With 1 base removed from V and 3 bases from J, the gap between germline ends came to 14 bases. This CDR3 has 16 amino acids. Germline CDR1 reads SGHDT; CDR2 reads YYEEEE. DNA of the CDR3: TGTGCCAGCAGCTTGATGTCACGGGGAGGTGGAAACACCATATATTTT. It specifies CASSLMSRGGGNTIYF.

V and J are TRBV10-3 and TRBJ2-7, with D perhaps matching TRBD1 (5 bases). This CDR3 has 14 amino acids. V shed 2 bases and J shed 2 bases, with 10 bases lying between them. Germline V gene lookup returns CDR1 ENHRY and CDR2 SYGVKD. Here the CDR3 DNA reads TGTGCCATCAGTGAGAGACAGTCTGCCTACGAGCAGTACTTC. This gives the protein CAISERQSAYEQYF.

CDR3: CASRGLYGYTF. The CDR3 DNA reads as TGTGCCAGCCGGGGACTTTATGGCTACACCTTC. The rearrangement joins TRBV2 to TRBJ1-2; TRBD1 is a possible D gene (5 bases). Germline CDR1 SNHLY, CDR2 FYNNEI. Trimming cost V 8 bases and J 5 bases, with 9 bases left between them. This CDR3 is 11 amino acids long.

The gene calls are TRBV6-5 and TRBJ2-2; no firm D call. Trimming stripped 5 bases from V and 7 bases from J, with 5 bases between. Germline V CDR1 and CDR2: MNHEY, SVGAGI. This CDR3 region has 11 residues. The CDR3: CASSTDGELFF. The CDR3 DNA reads TGTGCCAGCAGTACAGACGGGGAGCTGTTTTTT.

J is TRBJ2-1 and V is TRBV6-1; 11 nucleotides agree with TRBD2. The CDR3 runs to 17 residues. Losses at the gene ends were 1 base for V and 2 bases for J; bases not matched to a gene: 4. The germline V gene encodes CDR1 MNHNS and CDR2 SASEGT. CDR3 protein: CASSEVGTSGTYNEQFF. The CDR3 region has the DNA TGTGCCAGCAGTGAAGTCGGGACTAGCGGTACCTACAATGAGCAGTTCTTC.